The 17 T cell receptor beta chains reported below all come from one sample, sequenced in a study of blood T cell dynamics during melanoma immunotherapy. Time point of the sample: week 3, after first cycle of checkpoint inhibitor. The protocol was immunoSEQ multiplex PCR, while the TCRdb copy is restricted to in-frame clones and leaves out a portion. The sample lists about 12,000 clones; 70% to 90% were seen once. Sequences were derived from blood, sampled from a patient treated with checkpoint blockade. The receptors were gathered from a human donor with melanoma.

The sample holds a few counts of this clone. This sequence joins TRBV19 and TRBJ1-1; TRBD1 matches 10 bases. The CDR3 length is 15 residues. CDR1 LNHDA and CDR2 SQIVND come from the germline V gene (reference sequence). V was pared by 5 bases and J by 1 base, with 4 bases of the junction left unmatched. Written as DNA, the CDR3 is TGTGCCAGTAGTCCGCGGGACAGGGGGAACACTGAAGCTTTCTTT. Residues: CASSPRDRGNTEAFF.

This rearrangement joins TRBV19 to TRBJ1-2; the D gene is possibly TRBD1 (5 bases). Trimming removed 6 bases from V and 3 bases from J, with 20 bases in between. CDR1 LNHDA and CDR2 SQIVND come from the germline V gene (reference sequence). This CDR3 region has 16 residues. The CDR3 DNA is TGTGCCAGTAGCCGCCTTAGGCAGGGTAAGGACTATGGCTACACCTTC. Protein: CASSRLRQGKDYGYTF.

The chain recombines TRBV30 with TRBJ2-7; 7 bases map to TRBD1. Germline CDR1 is GTSNPN and CDR2 is SVGIG (reference sequence). The CDR3 contains 14 residues. V lost 0 bases and J lost 3; bases outside the gene matches: 5. CDR3: CAWSVEGAYYEQYF. As DNA, the CDR3 is TGTGCCTGGAGTGTTGAGGGGGCATACTACGAGCAGTACTTC. Using reference TRBV30 and TRBJ2-7 for the parts outside the CDR3, the full variable domain is SQTIHQWPATLVQPVGSPLSLECTVEGTSNPNLYWYRQAAGRGLQLLFYSVGIGQISSEVPQNLSASRPQDRQFILSSKKLLLSDSGFYLCAWSVEGAYYEQYFGPGTRLTVT.

The chain joins TRBV6-5 to TRBJ2-1; the match to TRBD2 covers 7 bases. CDR1 MNHEY and CDR2 SVGAGI come from the germline V gene. The CDR3 runs to 15 residues. After removal of 5 bases from V and 9 bases from J, the junction contained 13 bases not matched to a gene. DNA of the CDR3: TGTGCCAGCAGTCTCGGAGGCGCGGGAGAGGGTGAGCAGTTCTTC. This translates into CASSLGGAGEGEQFF.

The gene calls are TRBV5-1 and TRBJ1-1, with D perhaps matching TRBD1 (6 bases). This CDR3 has 16 residues. Germline V gives CDR1 SGHRS, CDR2 YFSETQ. Trimming shortened V by 0 bases and J by 4 bases, and 16 bases separated the two germline ends. In DNA, the CDR3 is TGCGCCAGCAGCTTGGTTTCGTCGGGGGGCGGCACTGAAGCTTTCTTT. Amino acids: CASSLVSSGGGTEAFF.

This chain links TRBV11-2 with TRBJ2-1, with no clear D. V lost 4 bases and J lost 5, with 6 bases in between. CDR3 length: 12 residues. CDR1 and CDR2 (germline): SGHAT, FQNNGV. CDR3 in amino acids: CASSYVDNEQFF. Here the CDR3 DNA reads TGTGCCAGCAGCTACGTGGACAATGAGCAGTTCTTC.

The genes are TRBV29-1 and TRBJ2-5, with 10 bases fitting TRBD2. The J call is doubtful: the DNA matches TRBJ2-7 better. The CDR3 is 13 residues long. Germline CDR1 and CDR2: SQVTM and ANQGSEA. CDR3 region: CSVYPSGSGEQYF. The CDR3 DNA follows: TGCAGCGTCTACCCTAGCGGGAGTGGCGAGCAGTACTTC.

The chain combines TRBV19 with TRBJ1-5; TRBD1 matches 10 bases. Trimming cost V 4 bases and J 7 bases; bases outside gene matches: 4. CDR3 length equals 14 residues. The germline V gene has CDR1 LNHDA and CDR2 SQIVND (reference sequence). CDR3 DNA: TGTGCCAGTAGTACGGACAGGGGGGTACAGCCCCAGCATTTT. Residues: CASSTDRGVQPQHF.

J is TRBJ1-6 and V is TRBV6-4; 12 nucleotides align to TRBD1. This CDR3 is 14 amino acids long. From germline, CDR1 is MRHNA and CDR2 SNTAGT. The V segment lost 4 bases and the J segment 10 bases; nucleotides outside the gene matches: 2. CDR3: CASSAGTGGSPLHF. Written as DNA, the CDR3 is TGTGCCAGCAGTGCCGGGACAGGGGGCTCACCCCTCCACTTT.

The rearrangement joins TRBV18 to TRBJ2-2; D not certain. CDR1 KGHSH and CDR2 LQKENI come from the germline V gene. The V and J ends lost 3 bases and 7 bases respectively, with 9 bases between them. The CDR3 is 13 amino acids. CDR3 in DNA: TGTGCCAGCTCACCCTTTTCGAGCGGGGAGCTGTTTTTT. Translating it yields CASSPFSSGELFF.

V and J are TRBV7-9 and TRBJ1-3; the D is unclear. Germline V gene data show CDR1 as SEHNR and CDR2 as FQNEAQ (reference sequence). CDR3 length: 17 residues. V was shortened by 2 bases and J by 2 bases, with 16 bases between the two germline ends. The chain's CDR3 is CASSLYPQGRPGNTIYF. The CDR3 coding sequence is TGTGCCAGCAGCTTATATCCTCAAGGGAGACCTGGAAACACCATATATTTT. The full variable domain, rest sourced from reference TRBV7-9 and TRBJ1-3, is DTGVSQNPRHKITKRGQNVTFRCDPISEHNRLYWYRQTLGQGPEFLTYFQNEAQLEKSRLLSDRFSAERPKGSFSTLEIQRTEQGDSAMYLCASSLYPQGRPGNTIYFGEGSWLTVV.

The V gene is TRBV2, the J gene TRBJ2-3; possibly TRBD1 for D (7 bases). The CDR3 contains 15 residues. Germline CDR1 SNHLY, CDR2 FYNNEI. The V gene lost 5 bases and the J gene lost 4 bases, with 16 bases spanning the gap. The CDR3 coding sequence is TGTGCCAGCAGTTCCCAGGGGGGCGGACCAGATACGCAGTATTTT. This gives the protein CASSSQGGGPDTQYF.

The chain has TRBV7-2 and TRBJ1-5; 12 positions agree with TRBD1. Germline V gene data show CDR1 as SGHTA and CDR2 as FQGNSA. The CDR3 sequence is 19 residues long. V gave up 0 bases and J gave up 2 bases; unmatched junction bases: 8. The CDR3 here is CASSLARGQGAVGNQPQHF. In nucleotides, the CDR3 is TGTGCCAGCAGCTTAGCCAGGGGACAGGGGGCAGTCGGCAATCAGCCCCAGCATTTT.

The chain combines TRBV7-2 with TRBJ1-2; the D gene is possibly TRBD1 (5 bases). Per germline, CDR1 SGHTA and CDR2 FQGNSA. V lost 1 base to trimming and J lost 2 bases, with 14 bases between them. The CDR3 runs to 16 residues. The CDR3 region is CASSLGGQATNYGYTF. The CDR3 DNA follows: TGTGCCAGCAGCTTAGGGGGCCAGGCGACGAACTATGGCTACACCTTC.

The V and J genes are TRBV2 and TRBJ2-5; D remains unclear. Trimming left V 3 bases short and J 2 bases short, with 13 bases between. Germline V gene sequence: CDR1 SNHLY, CDR2 FYNNEI. The CDR3 loop spans 15 amino acids. The CDR3 region has the DNA TGTGCCAGCAGTGAGTCAACTATCTTACAAGAGACCCAGTACTTC. Encoded protein: CASSESTILQETQYF.

V gene TRBV6-5 combines with J gene TRBJ1-4; D call uncertain. This CDR3 is 13 amino acids long. V dropped 5 bases and J dropped 8 bases, with 12 bases sitting between them. In germline, CDR1 is MNHEY, CDR2 SVGAGI. The CDR3 loop is CASSLGLVEKLFF. Here the CDR3 DNA reads TGTGCCAGCAGTCTTGGCCTGGTAGAAAAACTGTTTTTT.

The chain is built from TRBV6-1 and TRBJ2-7, with no clear D. Trimming removed 6 bases from V and 7 bases from J, with 19 bases in between. Germline assignment: CDR1 MNHNS and CDR2 SASEGT. This CDR3 spans 14 amino acids. Here the CDR3 DNA reads TGTGCCAGCAGCGGATTCGGCCCCGTAGGGGAGCAGTACTTC. Residues: CASSGFGPVGEQYF.